These 11 T cell receptor beta chains came from one sample sequenced in a study of CD4 T cell repertoires in COVID-19. Method: immunoSEQ multiplex PCR; TCRdb's copy keeps in-frame clones and lacks some. The table records tens of thousands of clones, around 87% of them present only once. These memory T cells were uncultured and sequenced directly after ex vivo isolation. The sequencing here drew on central memory CD4+ T cells from blood, taken before the COVID-19 pandemic. These receptors were obtained from a human donor who had COVID-19.

This clone was seen more than once but under ten times. This rearrangement joins TRBV10-2 to TRBJ1-3; D gene unclear. The CDR3 spans 14 residues. Trimming took off 0 bases at V and 11 bases at J, with 14 bases between the two ends. The V gene's germline CDR1 is WSHSY and CDR2 SAAADI. The CDR3 here is CASSESSSAGAIYF. DNA of the CDR3: TGCGCCAGCAGTGAGTCGAGTTCGGCAGGCGCCATATATTTT.

This rearrangement joins TRBV11-2 to TRBJ1-2; 7 bases are shared with TRBD1. This CDR3 has 12 residues. Per germline, CDR1 SGHAT and CDR2 FQNNGV. V was pared by 5 bases and J by 8 bases, with 5 bases of the junction left unmatched. This CDR3 is CASSDRVGGYTF. CDR3 nucleotides: TGTGCCAGCAGCGACAGGGTAGGAGGCTACACCTTC.

The gene calls are TRBV6-1 and TRBJ1-1; 7 nucleotides align to TRBD1. In germline, CDR1 is MNHNS, CDR2 SASEGT. V trimming: 1 base; J trimming: 4 bases; junction bases outside the gene matches: 9. This CDR3 contains 16 residues. The DNA of the CDR3 is TGTGCCAGCAGTGAAGTTGGAGGGGGCGAAACCACTGAAGCTTTCTTT. It is translated as CASSEVGGGETTEAFF.

The table lists this clone with a count of one. CDR3 DNA: TGTGCCAGCAGCTTAGACCCCAGGGAAGGAAACACCATATATTTT. As protein: CASSLDPREGNTIYF. This chain uses TRBV7-6 with TRBJ1-3; D might be TRBD1 (5 bases). Deletions cut 1 base from V and 4 bases from J, with 11 bases between. Germline V gene sequence: CDR1 SGHVS, CDR2 FNYEAQ. This CDR3 has 15 residues.

In this sample, this clone turned up a few times. This sequence joins TRBV5-6 and TRBJ1-2; 8 bases map to TRBD1. The CDR3 is 14 amino acids. Germline CDR1 reads SGHDT; CDR2 reads YYEEEE. After removal of 0 bases from V and 9 bases from J, the junction contained 7 bases not matched to a gene. The CDR3 loop reads CASSLDWTGHRYTF. The CDR3 DNA reads TGTGCCAGCAGCTTGGATTGGACAGGGCATCGCTACACCTTC.

This clone was recorded once. The V call is TRBV9, the J call TRBJ2-3, with 7 bases identical to TRBD2. J was trimmed by 1 base and V by 0 bases; bases with no gene match: 5. Looked up from germline, CDR1 is SGDLS and CDR2 is YYNGEE. CDR3 length: 16 amino acids. The CDR3 DNA reads TGTGCCAGCAGCGTAGGCGGGAGTGGAGGCACAGATACGCAGTATTTT. Encoded protein: CASSVGGSGGTDTQYF.

The chain carries TRBV6-1 and TRBJ2-5; 13 nucleotides align to TRBD2. The CDR3 extends over 16 amino acids. Germline CDR1 is MNHNS and CDR2 is SASEGT. Unmatched junction bases numbered 4, after V lost 4 bases and J lost 2 bases. CDR3 protein: CASSAATSGGQETQYF. CDR3 coding DNA: TGTGCCAGCAGTGCAGCGACTAGCGGGGGGCAAGAGACCCAGTACTTC.

J is TRBJ1-5 and V is TRBV4-1; TRBD1 matches 7 bases. Germline loops: CDR1 MGHRA, CDR2 YSYEKL. The CDR3 totals 18 residues. V lost 1 base to trimming and J lost 3 bases; unmatched junction nucleotides: 12. This CDR3 is CASSQGNRGRRDNQPQHF. The CDR3 DNA reads TGCGCCAGCAGCCAAGGTAACAGGGGACGAAGGGACAATCAGCCCCAGCATTTT.

Comments on this clone: At the DNA level, this CDR3 is encoded by other sequences in the same sample as well. J is TRBJ1-6 and V is TRBV7-2; D gene uncertain. V lost 1 base to trimming and J lost 8 bases, with 3 bases between them. The CDR3 loop spans 12 amino acids. Germline V CDR1 and CDR2: SGHTA, FQGNSA. This CDR3 is CASSLDYSPLHF. CDR3 nucleotides: TGTGCCAGCAGCTTAGACTATTCACCCCTCCACTTT.

This sequence joins TRBV6-5 and TRBJ2-7; maybe TRBD2 (5 bases). This CDR3 spans 15 amino acids. CDR1 is MNHEY and CDR2 is SVGAGI in the germline V gene. Trimming left V 5 bases short and J 6 bases short, with 20 bases between. For the CDR3, the DNA is TGTGCCAGCAGTCTAAGTGGACCCGGGGTGGGCGAGCAGTACTTC. It codes for CASSLSGPGVGEQYF.

V usage is TRBV15 and J usage is TRBJ1-5; 9 bases align to TRBD1. The junction had 2 bases not matched to a gene; V was cut back by 0 bases and J by 5 bases. Germline V gene data show CDR1 as LNHNV and CDR2 as YYDKDF (reference sequence). The CDR3 consists of 15 residues. The CDR3 bases are TGTGCCACCAGCAGAGAGGGACAGGGTTATCAGCCCCAGCATTTT. Translating gives CATSREGQGYQPQHF.